This T cell receptor beta chain originates from a study of control samples from healthy donors and cancer patients (dated by TCRdb to 2019 to 2021). As to this clone: Which antigen it targets is not known. No clone much larger than this one lies a single base away; base qualities are absent.

The method behind the library was the immunoSEQ multiplex PCR assay. Here the immuneACCESS table is served through TCRdb, limited to in-frame sequences with V and J called. Missing clones are a known gap in these copies; in checked studies unresolved V genes cover under half, and the rest lacks a known reason. Counted in this sample were roughly 130,000 clones; approximately 92% of them appeared once. The leading ten clones occupy 10% to 12% of the sample. This clonotype was sampled from a man younger than 45 in good health. The sequenced sample was blood.

The CDR3 amino acid sequence is: CASRNRGNTEAFF. The DNA sequence reads TGTGCCAGCAGGAATCGGGGGAACACTGAAGCTTTCTTT. The V and J segments used are TRBV2 and TRBJ1-1, with an unclear D gene assignment. From the cysteine through the phenylalanine, the CDR3 covers 13 amino acids. The sequence is cut down to CDR3 DNA, 39 bases in frame from base 1. CDR1 and CDR2 are read off the germline V gene as SNHLY and FYNNEI. Relative to germline, V is 6 bases shorter and J is 1 base shorter, with 9 bases between their ends. Where the CDR3 stops, the reference TRBV2 and TRBJ1-1 genes take over; the full variable domain is EPEVTQTPSHQVTQMGQEVILRCVPISNHLYFYWYRQILGQKVEFLVSFYNNEISEKSEIFDDQFSVERPDGSNFTLKIRSTKLEDSAMYFCASRNRGNTEAFFGQGTRLTVV.